Below are 20 T cell receptor beta chains sequenced from a single sample in a study of shared clonotypes between healthy human individuals (dated by TCRdb to 2019 to 2021). Receptors were amplified or captured by the immunoSEQ multiplex PCR assay. Not all clones reach the TCRdb copy of this immuneACCESS table, which keeps in-frame sequences only. Checked studies attribute under half of the gap to unresolved V genes and leave the rest unexplained. In this sample the table shows fewer than 600,000 clones, about 74% of which occur a single time. Of the sample, around 13% falls within the top ten clones. Sequences were obtained from PBMCs. The receptors stem from a middle-aged woman in good health. Some clones in this sample may be carry-over from other donors' samples.

This clone was observed a single time. CDR3: CASSQVGSLVGTQYF. The DNA for the CDR3 is TGCGCCAGCAGCCAAGTGGGTAGCCTGGTTGGGACCCAGTACTTC. The V gene is TRBV4-1, the J gene TRBJ2-5; no reliable D call. Per the germline V gene, CDR1 is MGHRA and CDR2 is YSYEKL. The V and J ends lost 1 base and 7 bases respectively, with 16 bases between them. The CDR3 has 15 amino acids.

With respect to this clone: The sample carries other DNA sequences with the same CDR3. The V call is TRBV28, the J call TRBJ1-5; D might be TRBD1 (6 bases). V was shortened by 6 bases and J by 3 bases, with 12 bases between the two germline ends. Germline V gene sequence: CDR1 MDHEN, CDR2 SYDVKM. There are 14 residues in the CDR3. In DNA, the CDR3 is TGTGCCAGCAGAGTACAGGGAAACAATCAGCCCCAGCATTTT. It translates to CASRVQGNNQPQHF.

The chain combines TRBV10-3 with TRBJ1-2, with a possible D match to TRBD1 (6 bases). In germline, CDR1 is ENHRY, CDR2 SYGVKD. V gave up 10 bases and J gave up 8 bases, with 14 bases separating them. The CDR3 covers 11 residues. This CDR3 reads CATGLQGGYTF. The CDR3 DNA is TGTGCCACCGGATTACAGGGCGGCTACACCTTC.

The chain couples TRBV10-3 to TRBJ1-4; D is unclear. This CDR3 comprises 15 residues. Germline-derived CDR1 and CDR2 are ENHRY and SYGVKD. V gave up 0 bases and J gave up 4 bases, with 9 bases separating them. The CDR3 is CAISESARYNEKLFF. CDR3 DNA sequence: TGTGCCATCAGTGAGTCTGCCAGGTATAATGAAAAACTGTTTTTT.

The chain joins TRBV6-1 to TRBJ1-3; no reliable D call. This CDR3 has 16 residues. Between the trimmed V and J ends, which lost 4 bases and 0 bases, there was a span of 13 bases. Germline assignment: CDR1 MNHNS and CDR2 SASEGT. CDR3 protein: CASSGYWTDSGNTIYF. In DNA, the CDR3 is TGTGCCAGCAGTGGGTACTGGACTGACTCTGGAAACACCATATATTTT.

In the case of this clone: This is likely an artifact of a read error, given a far larger clone one base away. The missing conserved phenylalanine or tryptophan at the end of this CDR3 makes a read error likely. V gene TRBV28 combines with J gene TRBJ1-2; 9 bases line up with TRBD1. The CDR3 extends over 16 amino acids. The junction had 12 bases not matched to a gene; V was cut back by 6 bases and J by 4 bases. Germline values: CDR1 MDHEN, CDR2 SYDVKM. DNA for the CDR3: TGTGCCAGCAGCCCAACGGGACAGGGACGGGGCTATGGCTACACCCTC. Translated, it gives CASSPTGQGRGYGYTL.

Note on this clone: Distinct nucleotide sequences in the sample also encode this CDR3. V gene TRBV18 combines with J gene TRBJ2-1; 10 nucleotides agree with TRBD1. V lost 1 base and J lost 4; bases outside the gene matches: 1. This CDR3 has 15 amino acids. Germline V lookup: CDR1 KGHSH, CDR2 LQKENI. CDR3 coding DNA: TGTGCCAGCTCACCACGACAGGGGGCTTACAATGAGCAGTTCTTC. Its translation is CASSPRQGAYNEQFF.

The V call is TRBV28, the J call TRBJ1-4, with TRBD1 matching 8 bases. CDR3 length: 15 amino acids. Germline V gives CDR1 MDHEN, CDR2 SYDVKM. J was trimmed by 8 bases and V by 4 bases; bases with no gene match: 9. CDR3 loop: CASSSPGQGREKLFF. The CDR3 nucleotides read TGTGCCAGCAGTTCCCCCGGACAGGGCAGGGAAAAACTGTTTTTT.

Turning to this clone: It differs at one base from a far larger clone, so likely a read error. The chain carries TRBV30 and TRBJ2-5, with D uncertain. V gave up 7 bases and J gave up 13 bases, with 31 bases separating them. CDR1 GTSNPN and CDR2 SVGIG come from the germline V gene (reference sequence). CDR3 length: 15 residues. CDR3: CALALDQIVAYERYF. The CDR3 bases are TGTGCCTTAGCCTTGGACCAGATAGTGGCCTACGAGCGGTACTTC.

J is TRBJ1-2 and V is TRBV5-1; tentatively, D is TRBD1 (6 bases). Trimming shortened V by 2 bases and J by 3 bases, and 23 bases separated the two germline ends. CDR1 is SGHRS, CDR2 YFSETQ, per germline. The CDR3 runs 18 residues. CDR3 bases: TGCGCCAGCAGCTTAACACCCGGGACAAGGTCGGGCGACTATGGCTACACCTTC. It translates to CASSLTPGTRSGDYGYTF. Filled out from reference TRBV5-1 and TRBJ1-2, the complete variable domain reads KAGVTQTPRYLIKTRGQQVTLSCSPISGHRSVSWYQQTPGQGLQFLFEYFSETQRNKGNFPGRFSGRQFSNSRSEMNVSTLELGDSALYLCASSLTPGTRSGDYGYTFGSGTRLTVV.

The CDR3 nucleotides are TGTGCCAGCTCACCACCCGGAGAGAGAGAGACCCAGTACTTC. Protein sequence: CASSPPGERETQYF. This chain connects TRBV18 to TRBJ2-5, with D uncertain. Trimming shortened V by 0 bases and J by 4 bases, and 9 bases separated the two germline ends. The length of the CDR3 is 14 residues. Germline CDR1 KGHSH, CDR2 LQKENI. Full variable domain (remainder filled in from reference TRBV18 and TRBJ2-5): NAGVMQNPRHLVRRRGQEARLRCSPMKGHSHVYWYRQLPEEGLKFMVYLQKENIIDESGMPKERFSAEFPKEGPSILRIQQVVRGDSAAYFCASSPPGERETQYFGPGTRLLVL.

This clone occurred a few times. V and J are TRBV11-2 and TRBJ2-1, with a tentative D call TRBD2 (6 bases). This CDR3 spans 15 amino acids. CDR1 is SGHAT, CDR2 FQNNGV, per germline. Trimming took 5 bases from V and 6 from J, leaving 17 bases between them. The DNA of the CDR3 is TGTGCCAGCAGCGATGAAACAGCAGCGGGCAATGAGCAGTTCTTC. Translating gives CASSDETAAGNEQFF.

In the case of this clone: This probably arose from a read error, given a far larger clone one base away. V gene TRBV4-2 combines with J gene TRBJ2-7; D call uncertain. The CDR3 has 13 amino acids. In germline, CDR1 is LGHNA, CDR2 YNFKEQ. Trimming took 4 bases from V and 2 from J, leaving 9 bases between them. The CDR3 bases are TGTGCCAGCAGCCTGAGCCACCCCTACGAGCAGTACTTC. Protein: CASSLSHPYEQYF.

The V gene is TRBV18, the J gene TRBJ2-7; D may match TRBD1 or TRBD2 (5 bases each). This CDR3 is built from 14 residues. Germline CDR1 KGHSH, CDR2 LQKENI. V dropped 3 bases and J dropped 3 bases, with 12 bases sitting between them. The CDR3: CASSPGAGNYEQYF. CDR3 nucleotide sequence: TGTGCCAGCTCACCCGGGGCAGGAAACTACGAGCAGTACTTC.

Note on this clone: Other nucleotide sequences in the sample specify the same CDR3. V and J are TRBV19 and TRBJ2-7; 7 nucleotides match TRBD1. There are 14 residues in the CDR3. The V gene end was trimmed by 3 bases and the J gene end by 0 bases; junction bases not matched to a gene: 2. CDR1 and CDR2 (germline): LNHDA, SQIVND (reference sequence). The CDR3: CASSITGASYEQYF. In DNA form, the CDR3 reads TGTGCCAGTAGTATCACAGGGGCCTCCTACGAGCAGTACTTC.

Ten or more counts support this clone. The identical CDR3 is also encoded by other nucleotide sequences in the sample. V gene TRBV19 combines with J gene TRBJ1-1; D is perhaps TRBD1 (6 bases). The CDR3 sequence is 15 residues long. Germline loops: CDR1 LNHDA, CDR2 SQIVND (reference sequence). V gave up 5 bases and J gave up 3 bases, with 16 bases separating them. The CDR3 protein is CASSPRGTSHTEAFF. In DNA form, the CDR3 reads TGTGCCAGTAGTCCCAGAGGGACAAGTCACACTGAAGCTTTCTTT. The full variable domain, its missing parts supplied by reference TRBV19 and TRBJ1-1, is DGGITQSPKYLFRKEGQNVTLSCEQNLNHDAMYWYRQDPGQGLRLIYYSQIVNDFQKGDIAEGYSVSREKKESFPLTVTSAQKNPTAFYLCASSPRGTSHTEAFFGQGTRLTVV.

This clone came up many times. The rearrangement joins TRBV29-1 to TRBJ2-1; the D gene is possibly TRBD2 (7 bases). The CDR3 contains 12 residues. The germline V gene encodes CDR1 SQVTM and CDR2 ANQGSEA. Trimming stripped 6 bases from V and 10 bases from J, with 16 bases between. The CDR3 region is CSVDARGGEQFF. CDR3 sequence (DNA): TGCAGCGTGGATGCTAGGGGGGGCGAGCAGTTCTTC.

On this clone: A far larger clone lies a single base away; this is likely a read error. The same CDR3 is also encoded by other DNA sequences in this sample. The chain recombines TRBV28 with TRBJ2-5, with D perhaps TRBD1 or TRBD2 (5 bases each). The germline gives CDR1 MDHEN, CDR2 SYDVKM. Trimming removed 5 bases from V and 4 bases from J, with 20 bases in between. The CDR3 contains 16 residues. This CDR3 is CASSLGAGRRRETQYF. CDR3 bases: TGTGCCAGCAGTCTAGGGGCAGGGAGAAGGCGAGAGACCCAGTACTTC.

This clone was seen only once. The chain carries TRBV28 and TRBJ2-4; TRBD1 or TRBD2 may be the D gene (5 bases each). CDR1 MDHEN and CDR2 SYDVKM come from the germline V gene. Trimming stripped 3 bases from V and 1 base from J, with 10 bases between. This CDR3 has 15 amino acids. The CDR3 here is CASSLAWGAKNIQYF. Here the CDR3 DNA reads TGTGCCAGCAGTTTGGCCTGGGGGGCCAAAAACATTCAGTACTTC.

A remark on this clone: A far larger clone is off by one base, so a read error is likely. Likely a read error: the CDR3 ends without its conserved phenylalanine or tryptophan. V and J are TRBV5-4 and TRBJ1-2, with TRBD1 matching 9 bases. The junction had 2 bases not matched to a gene; V was cut back by 2 bases and J by 3 bases. This CDR3 has 14 amino acids. Germline V gene sequence: CDR1 SGHNT, CDR2 YYREEE (reference sequence). Here the CDR3 DNA reads TGTGCCAGCAGCTTCGGGGACAGGGACTATGGCTACACCCTC. Protein: CASSFGDRDYGYTL.